This T cell receptor (beta chain) was obtained from a study of T-cell memory formation after mild COVID-19. Regarding the study as a whole: Several responding clones turned up in pre-infection memory, indicating that cross-reactive memory may have taken part. Most CD4+ clones that shrank were in CM and EM, while CD8+ ones turned up in EMRA.

From germline, CDR1 is SGHTA and CDR2 FQGNSA. The V end was cut by 5 bases, the J end by 5 bases, with 9 bases between. The CDR3 loop spans 12 amino acids. Constant-segment-primed 5'RACE gave TCR alpha and TCR beta cDNA libraries with sample barcodes and UMIs. TCRdb reprocessed the 5' RACE reads via MiXCR and lists one record per CDR3 protein. Of about 320,000 distinct CDR3 sequences detected, around an eighth appear once; the ten largest clones hold roughly 21%. About this clonotype itself: The antigen is not known.

This TCR was sampled from a man aged 18 to 30 who had mild COVID-19 (a few samples of this study predate the infection). Cell type and time point are not known. The sequenced sample consisted of PBMCs or a T cell subset sorted from them (not recorded which). The genes are TRBV7-2 and TRBJ2-5; D gene ambiguous. As DNA, the CDR3 is TGTGCCAGCAGCACTCAAAGGGAGACCCAGTACTTC. Its translation: CASSTQRETQYF.